This TCR beta chain was obtained from a study of OX40 agonist ivuxolimab in advanced cancers. The CDR3 totals 18 residues. The germline V gene encodes CDR1 PRHDT and CDR2 FYEKMQ (reference sequence). J gave up 0 bases and V 5 bases, and 9 bases lay outside the gene matches. Profiled with immunoSEQ multiplex PCR; TCRdb holds only in-frame clones, not every one. This sample has some 35,000 clones, with about 74% found just once. It was autoimmune disease history or systemic immunosuppression that excluded patients. The sample consisted of CD4+ or CD8+ T cells sorted from blood, taken in a trial of the OX40 agonist ivuxolimab. The rearrangement joins TRBV13 to TRBJ2-5; 13 bases line up with TRBD2. The source is an adult with an advanced solid tumor such as melanoma, head and neck, liver or kidney cancer. The CDR3 DNA follows: TGTGCCAGCAGCGGTGGACTAGCGGGAGTTGGATACCAAGAGACCCAGTACTTC. Translation: CASSGGLAGVGYQETQYF.